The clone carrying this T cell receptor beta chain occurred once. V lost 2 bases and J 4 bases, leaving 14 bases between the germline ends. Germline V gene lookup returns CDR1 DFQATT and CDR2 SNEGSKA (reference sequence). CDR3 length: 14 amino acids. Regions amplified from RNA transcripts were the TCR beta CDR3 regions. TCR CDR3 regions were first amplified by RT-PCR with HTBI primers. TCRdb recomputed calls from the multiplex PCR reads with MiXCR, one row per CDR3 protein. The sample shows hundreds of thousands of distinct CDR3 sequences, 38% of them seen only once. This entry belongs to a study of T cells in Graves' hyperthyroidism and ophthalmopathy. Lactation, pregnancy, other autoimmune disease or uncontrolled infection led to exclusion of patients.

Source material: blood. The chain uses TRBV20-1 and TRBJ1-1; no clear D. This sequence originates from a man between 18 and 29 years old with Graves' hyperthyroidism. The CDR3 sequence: CSARPGRMSTEAFF. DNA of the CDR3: TGCAGTGCTAGACCCGGACGGATGAGCACTGAAGCTTTCTTT.